This record looks at one TCR beta chain sequence and its context. Its matching antigen is unknown. Vbeta (60) and Jbeta (13) primers were used in the PCR. Produced via immunoSEQ multiplex PCR; TCRdb's table is partial and in-frame only. In the table there are under 110,000 clones, 65% to 85% of which are singletons. This entry comes from a study of cytomegalovirus exposure and HLA in healthy donors. The V gene lost 0 bases and the J gene lost 2 bases, with 11 bases spanning the gap. Germline V lookup: CDR1 MNHEY, CDR2 SVGAGI. The CDR3 covers 15 residues. Points from the study as a whole: Later analysis indicated greater clonal expansion among HLA-associated TCR beta chains than among equally common other chains. Immune exposure was documented only through CMV serostatus. Previous analysis showed most TCR beta V segments were productive about 87% or about 30% of the time.

The chain links TRBV6-5 to TRBJ2-7; possible D gene TRBD2, 6 bases. Input material: PBMCs. The receptor comes from a woman aged 40 to 49 in good health and CMV-seronegative. This CDR3 is CASSYSAGSPYEQYF. The CDR3 nucleotides read TGTGCCAGCAGTTACTCTGCCGGGAGCCCCTACGAGCAGTACTTC.